The clone carrying this T cell receptor beta chain has just one count. The data were obtained in a study of blood T cell repertoires in COVID-19. Looking at the study overall: Some COVID-19 samples were acute and others convalescent; all came from the United States, Italy and Spain. From T cells, B-cell-depleted T cells, or PBMCs came the material, which was cDNA or gDNA.

The germline V gene has CDR1 SGHNT and CDR2 YYREEE (reference sequence). CDR3 length: 15 residues. The V segment lost 3 bases and the J segment 4 bases; nucleotides outside the gene matches: 9. Per the original data handling: Estimation of nucleated cell counts relied on the amplification of reference gene primers. Data came from immunoSEQ multiplex PCR; TCRdb stores just in-frame clones and leaves some out. D and trimming were read from the DNA, whereas the V and J calls and clone size are those reported in that table. This sample has some 70,000 clones, with more than 85% found just once. Enrolment of Seattle patients took place during active infection, and they were followed longitudinally.

The V call is TRBV5-4, the J call TRBJ2-5; 7 bases line up with TRBD1. The receptor was derived from a man between 35 and 55 years old with COVID-19, enrolled during active disease. The sequenced material came from peripheral blood. The CDR3 reads CASSSRDSMGETQYF. For the CDR3, the DNA is TGTGCCAGCAGCTCCCGGGACAGCATGGGAGAGACCCAGTACTTC. Filled out from reference TRBV5-4 and TRBJ2-5, the complete variable domain reads ETGVTQSPTHLIKTRGQQVTLRCSSQSGHNTVSWYQQALGQGPQFIFQYYREEENGRGNFPPRFSGLQFPNYSSELNVNALELDDSALYLCASSSRDSMGETQYFGPGTRLLVL.